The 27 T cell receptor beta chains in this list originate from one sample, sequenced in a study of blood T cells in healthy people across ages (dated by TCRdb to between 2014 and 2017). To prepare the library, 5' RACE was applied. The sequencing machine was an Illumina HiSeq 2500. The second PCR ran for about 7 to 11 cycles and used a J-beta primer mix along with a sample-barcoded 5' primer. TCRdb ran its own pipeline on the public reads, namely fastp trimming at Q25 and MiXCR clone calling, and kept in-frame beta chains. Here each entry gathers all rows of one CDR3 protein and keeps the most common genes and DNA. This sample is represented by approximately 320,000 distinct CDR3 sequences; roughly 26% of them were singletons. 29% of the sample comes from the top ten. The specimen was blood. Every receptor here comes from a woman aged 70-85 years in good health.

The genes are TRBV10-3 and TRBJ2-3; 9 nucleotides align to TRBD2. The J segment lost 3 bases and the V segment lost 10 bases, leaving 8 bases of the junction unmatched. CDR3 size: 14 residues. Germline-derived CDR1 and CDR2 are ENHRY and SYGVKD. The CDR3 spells CATDPSGMTDTQYF. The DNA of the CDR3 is TGTGCCACTGACCCTAGCGGGATGACAGATACGCAGTATTTT.

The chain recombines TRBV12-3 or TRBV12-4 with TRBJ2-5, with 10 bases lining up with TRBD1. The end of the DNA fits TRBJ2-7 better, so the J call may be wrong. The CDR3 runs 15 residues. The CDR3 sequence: CASSSGTGDFYEQYF. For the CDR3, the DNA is TGTGCCAGCAGTTCCGGGACAGGGGATTTCTACGAGCAGTACTTC.

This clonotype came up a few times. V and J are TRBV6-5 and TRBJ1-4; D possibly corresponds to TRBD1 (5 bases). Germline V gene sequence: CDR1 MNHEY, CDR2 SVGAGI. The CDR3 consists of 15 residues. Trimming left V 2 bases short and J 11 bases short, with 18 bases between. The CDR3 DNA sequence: TGTGCCAGCAGTTACAACGTGGGCGCGGGGGAGAAACTGTTTTTT. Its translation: CASSYNVGAGEKLFF.

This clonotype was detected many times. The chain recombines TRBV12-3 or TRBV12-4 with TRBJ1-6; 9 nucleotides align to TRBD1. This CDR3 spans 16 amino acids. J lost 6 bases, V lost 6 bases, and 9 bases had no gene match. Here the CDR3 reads CASRDGQGKVNSPLHF. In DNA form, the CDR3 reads TGTGCCAGCAGGGACGGACAGGGGAAGGTTAATTCACCCCTCCACTTT.

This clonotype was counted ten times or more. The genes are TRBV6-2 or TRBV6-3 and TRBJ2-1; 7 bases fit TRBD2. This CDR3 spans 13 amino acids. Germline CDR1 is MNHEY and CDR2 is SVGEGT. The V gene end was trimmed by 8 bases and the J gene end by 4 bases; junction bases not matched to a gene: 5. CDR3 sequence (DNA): TGTGCCAGCCGGCGGGGGACGTACAATGAGCAGTTCTTC. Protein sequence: CASRRGTYNEQFF.

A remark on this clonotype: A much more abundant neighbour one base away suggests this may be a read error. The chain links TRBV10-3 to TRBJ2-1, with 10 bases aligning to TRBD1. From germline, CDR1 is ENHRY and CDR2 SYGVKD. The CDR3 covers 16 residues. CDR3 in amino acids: CATSSGTGAFYNEQFF. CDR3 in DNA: TGTGCCACCAGTAGCGGGACAGGGGCGTTCTACAATGAGCAGTTCTTC.

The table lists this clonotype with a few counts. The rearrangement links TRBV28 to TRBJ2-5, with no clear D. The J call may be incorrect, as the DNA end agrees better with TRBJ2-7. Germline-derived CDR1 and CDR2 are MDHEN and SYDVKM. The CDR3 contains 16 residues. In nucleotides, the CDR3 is TGTGCCAGCAGTCCAACGTCCCCACCCAGCTCCTACGAGCAGTACTTC. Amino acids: CASSPTSPPSSYEQYF.

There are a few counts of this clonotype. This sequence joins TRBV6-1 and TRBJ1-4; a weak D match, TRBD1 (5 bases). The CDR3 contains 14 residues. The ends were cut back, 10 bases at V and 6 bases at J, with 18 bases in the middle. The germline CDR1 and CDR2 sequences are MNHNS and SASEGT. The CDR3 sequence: CATTTGHRYEKLFF. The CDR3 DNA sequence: TGTGCCACCACTACCGGACACCGATATGAAAAACTGTTTTTT.

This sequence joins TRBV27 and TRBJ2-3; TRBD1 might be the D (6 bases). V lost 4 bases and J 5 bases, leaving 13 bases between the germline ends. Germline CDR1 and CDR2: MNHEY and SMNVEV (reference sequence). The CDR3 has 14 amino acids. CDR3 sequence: CASSWRQVKDTQYF. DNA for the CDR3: TGTGCCAGCAGTTGGAGACAGGTGAAAGATACGCAGTATTTT.

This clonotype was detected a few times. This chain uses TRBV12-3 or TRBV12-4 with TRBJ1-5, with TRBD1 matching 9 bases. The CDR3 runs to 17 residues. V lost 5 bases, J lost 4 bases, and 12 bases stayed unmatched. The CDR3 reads CASSPLTGGIGNQPQHF. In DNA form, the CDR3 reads TGTGCCAGCAGTCCCCTCACAGGGGGCATAGGAAATCAGCCCCAGCATTTT.

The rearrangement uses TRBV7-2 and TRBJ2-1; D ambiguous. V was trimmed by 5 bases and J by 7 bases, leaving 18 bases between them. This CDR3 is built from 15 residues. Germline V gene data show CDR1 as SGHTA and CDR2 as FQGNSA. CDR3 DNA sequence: TGTGCCAGCAGCCCGTCGATCTTCCAGCATAATGAGCAGTTCTTC. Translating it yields CASSPSIFQHNEQFF.

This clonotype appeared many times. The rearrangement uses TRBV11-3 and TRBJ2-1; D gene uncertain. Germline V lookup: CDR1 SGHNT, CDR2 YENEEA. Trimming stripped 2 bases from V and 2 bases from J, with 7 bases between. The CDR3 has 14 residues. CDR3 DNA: TGTGCCAGCAGCTTAAGTGGGACCTACAATGAGCAGTTCTTC. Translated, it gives CASSLSGTYNEQFF.

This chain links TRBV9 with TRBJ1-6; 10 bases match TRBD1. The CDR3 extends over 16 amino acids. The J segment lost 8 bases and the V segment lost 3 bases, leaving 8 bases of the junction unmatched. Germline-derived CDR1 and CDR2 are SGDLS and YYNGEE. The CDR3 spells CASSAGTGVGYSPLHF. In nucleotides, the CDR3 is TGTGCCAGCAGCGCCGGGACAGGGGTGGGTTATTCACCCCTCCACTTT.

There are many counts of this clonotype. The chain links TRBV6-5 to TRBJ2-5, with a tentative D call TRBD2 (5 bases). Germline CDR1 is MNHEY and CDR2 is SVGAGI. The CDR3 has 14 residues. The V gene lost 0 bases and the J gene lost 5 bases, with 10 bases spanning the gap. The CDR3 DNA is TGTGCCAGCAGTTACTCGCCCGGGGTCGAGACCCAGTACTTC. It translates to CASSYSPGVETQYF.

CDR3 nucleotides: TGTGCCAGCAGTTCCAGGGGTGATCAGCCCCAGCATTTT. Its translation: CASSSRGDQPQHF. The chain recombines TRBV2 with TRBJ1-5, with D perhaps matching TRBD1 (6 bases). V lost 5 bases and J 5 bases, leaving 10 bases between the germline ends. This CDR3 region has 13 residues. Germline V gene data show CDR1 as SNHLY and CDR2 as FYNNEI.

CDR3 in amino acids: CASIPGGDSDEAFF. CDR3 coding DNA: TGTGCCAGCATTCCGGGGGGGGACAGCGATGAAGCTTTCTTT. V is TRBV28 and J is TRBJ1-1, with 7 positions matching TRBD1. This CDR3 is 14 amino acids long. Germline values: CDR1 MDHEN, CDR2 SYDVKM. V was clipped by 7 bases and J by 7 bases; unmatched bases: 12. The full variable domain, in which reference TRBV28 and TRBJ1-1 provide the parts outside the CDR3, is DVKVTQSSRYLVKRTGEKVFLECVQDMDHENMFWYRQDPGLGLRLIYFSYDVKMKEKGDIPEGYSVSREKKERFSLILESASTNQTSMYLCASIPGGDSDEAFFGQGTRLTVV.

This CDR3 reads CASSSYPTEAFF. CDR3 sequence (DNA): TGTGCCAGCAGCTCTTATCCCACTGAAGCTTTCTTT. This chain uses TRBV28 with TRBJ1-1; D not resolved. CDR1 is MDHEN, CDR2 SYDVKM, per germline. The length of the CDR3 is 12 residues. Trimming took 6 bases from V and 4 from J, leaving 9 bases between them.

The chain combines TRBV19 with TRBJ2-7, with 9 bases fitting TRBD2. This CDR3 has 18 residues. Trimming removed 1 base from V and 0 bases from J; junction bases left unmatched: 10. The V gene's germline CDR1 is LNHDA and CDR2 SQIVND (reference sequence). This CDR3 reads CASSIVSSGRPSSYEQYF. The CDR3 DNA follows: TGTGCCAGTAGTATAGTTTCCAGCGGGAGGCCTAGCTCCTACGAGCAGTACTTC.

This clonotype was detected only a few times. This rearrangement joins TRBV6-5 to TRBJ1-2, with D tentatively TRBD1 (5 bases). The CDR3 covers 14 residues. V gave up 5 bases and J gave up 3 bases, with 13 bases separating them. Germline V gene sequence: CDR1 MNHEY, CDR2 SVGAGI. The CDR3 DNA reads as TGTGCCAGCAGTCCCTCGGGGCGGGACTATGGCTACACCTTC. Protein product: CASSPSGRDYGYTF.

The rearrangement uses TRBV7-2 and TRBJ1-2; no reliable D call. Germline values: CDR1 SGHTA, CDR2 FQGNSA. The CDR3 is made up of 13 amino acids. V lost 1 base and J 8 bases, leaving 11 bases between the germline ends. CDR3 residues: CASSLDRTGGYTF. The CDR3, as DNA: TGTGCCAGCAGCTTAGACCGAACGGGGGGCTACACCTTC.

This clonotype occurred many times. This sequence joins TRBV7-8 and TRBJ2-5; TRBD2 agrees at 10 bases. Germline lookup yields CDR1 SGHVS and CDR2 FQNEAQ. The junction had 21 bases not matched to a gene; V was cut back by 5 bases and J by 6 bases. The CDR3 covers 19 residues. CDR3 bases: TGTGCCAGCAGCACCGGGACTAGCGAGACCCGAAGATCGTTCAAGACCCAGTACTTC. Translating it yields CASSTGTSETRRSFKTQYF.

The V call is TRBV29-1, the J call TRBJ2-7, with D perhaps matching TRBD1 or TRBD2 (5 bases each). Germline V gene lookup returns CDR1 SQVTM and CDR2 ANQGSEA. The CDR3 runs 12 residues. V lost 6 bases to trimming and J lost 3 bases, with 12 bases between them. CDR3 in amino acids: CSVMGPLYEQYF. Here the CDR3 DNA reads TGCAGCGTGATGGGACCTCTCTACGAGCAGTACTTC.

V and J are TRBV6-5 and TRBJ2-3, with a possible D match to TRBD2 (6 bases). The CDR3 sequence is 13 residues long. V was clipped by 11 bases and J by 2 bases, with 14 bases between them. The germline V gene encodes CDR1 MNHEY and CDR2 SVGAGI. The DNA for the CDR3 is TGTGCCGCCAAACGGGACTTCACAGATACGCAGTATTTT. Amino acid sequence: CAAKRDFTDTQYF.

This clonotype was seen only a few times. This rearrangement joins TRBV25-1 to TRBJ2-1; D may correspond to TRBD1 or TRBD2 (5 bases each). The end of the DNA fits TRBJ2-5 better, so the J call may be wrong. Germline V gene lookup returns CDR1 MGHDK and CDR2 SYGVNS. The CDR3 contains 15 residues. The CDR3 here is CASSPGANHGETQYF. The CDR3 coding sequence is TGTGCCAGCAGTCCCGGGGCCAACCACGGAGAGACCCAGTACTTC.

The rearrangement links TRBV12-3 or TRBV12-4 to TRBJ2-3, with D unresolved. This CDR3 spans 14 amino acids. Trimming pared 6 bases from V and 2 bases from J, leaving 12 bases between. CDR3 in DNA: TGTGCCAGCAGCCCCCTGGGGAACACAGATACGCAGTATTTT. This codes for CASSPLGNTDTQYF.

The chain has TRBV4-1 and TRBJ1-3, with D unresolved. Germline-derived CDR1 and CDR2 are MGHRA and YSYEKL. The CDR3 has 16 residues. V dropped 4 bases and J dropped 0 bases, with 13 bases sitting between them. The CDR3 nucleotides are TGCGCCAGCAGCCCCTCTCCAGCCAGCTCTGGAAACACCATATATTTT. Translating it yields CASSPSPASSGNTIYF.

CDR3 region: CASSQGQGALNGELFF. For the CDR3, the DNA is TGTGCCAGCAGCCAAGGACAGGGGGCGCTTAACGGGGAGCTGTTTTTT. This rearrangement joins TRBV7-6 to TRBJ2-2, with 11 bases fitting TRBD1. CDR1 and CDR2 (germline): SGHVS, FNYEAQ. The CDR3 spans 16 residues. The V segment lost 5 bases and the J segment 7 bases; nucleotides outside the gene matches: 9.